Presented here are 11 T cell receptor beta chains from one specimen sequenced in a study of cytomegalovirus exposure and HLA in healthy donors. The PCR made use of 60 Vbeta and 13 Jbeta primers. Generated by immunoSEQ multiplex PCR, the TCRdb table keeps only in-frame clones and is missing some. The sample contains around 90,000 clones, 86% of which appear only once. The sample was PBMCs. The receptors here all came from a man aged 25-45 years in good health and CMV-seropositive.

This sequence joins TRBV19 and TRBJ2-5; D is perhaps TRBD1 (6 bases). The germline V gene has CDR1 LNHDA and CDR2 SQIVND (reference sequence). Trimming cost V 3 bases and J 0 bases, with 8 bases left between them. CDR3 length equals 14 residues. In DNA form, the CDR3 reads TGTGCCAGTAGTATTGACAGGCACCAAGAGACCCAGTACTTC. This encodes CASSIDRHQETQYF.

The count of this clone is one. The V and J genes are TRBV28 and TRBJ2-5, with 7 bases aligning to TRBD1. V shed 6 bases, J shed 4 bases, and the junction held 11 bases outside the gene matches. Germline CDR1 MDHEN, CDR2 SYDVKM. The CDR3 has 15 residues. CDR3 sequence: CASRPTYRGSETQYF. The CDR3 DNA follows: TGTGCCAGCAGACCAACCTACAGGGGCTCAGAGACCCAGTACTTC.

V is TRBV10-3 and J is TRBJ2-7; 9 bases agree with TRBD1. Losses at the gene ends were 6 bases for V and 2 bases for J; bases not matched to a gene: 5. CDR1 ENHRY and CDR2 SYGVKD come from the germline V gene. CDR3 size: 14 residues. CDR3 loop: CAISGGTGPYEQYF. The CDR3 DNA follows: TGTGCCATCAGCGGCGGGACAGGGCCCTACGAGCAGTACTTC.

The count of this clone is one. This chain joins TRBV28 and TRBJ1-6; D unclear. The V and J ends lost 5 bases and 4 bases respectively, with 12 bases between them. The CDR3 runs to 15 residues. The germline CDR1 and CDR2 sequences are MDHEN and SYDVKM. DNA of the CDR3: TGTGCCAGCAGTAGGGAGAAACAATATAATTCACCCCTCCACTTT. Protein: CASSREKQYNSPLHF.

The CDR3 loop is CASSLAQGASGYTF. The CDR3 nucleotides are TGTGCCAGCAGCTTAGCCCAGGGGGCCTCTGGCTACACCTTC. The chain has TRBV7-9 and TRBJ1-2; 8 nucleotides match TRBD1. This CDR3 spans 14 amino acids. J gave up 7 bases and V 0 bases, and 4 bases lay outside the gene matches. Germline values: CDR1 SEHNR, CDR2 FQNEAQ (reference sequence).

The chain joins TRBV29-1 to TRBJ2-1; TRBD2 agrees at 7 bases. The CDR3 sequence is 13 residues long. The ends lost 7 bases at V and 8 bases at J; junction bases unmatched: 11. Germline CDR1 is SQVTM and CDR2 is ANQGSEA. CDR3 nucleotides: TGCAGCGGGACCCCGGGGGGAACCCATGAGCAGTTCTTC. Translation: CSGTPGGTHEQFF.

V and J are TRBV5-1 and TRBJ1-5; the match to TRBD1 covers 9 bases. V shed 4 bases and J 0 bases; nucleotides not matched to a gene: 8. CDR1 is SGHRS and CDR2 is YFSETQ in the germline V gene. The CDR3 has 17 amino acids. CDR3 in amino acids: CASSPGTGQGSNQPQHF. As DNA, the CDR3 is TGCGCCAGCAGCCCGGGGACGGGACAGGGTAGCAATCAGCCCCAGCATTTT.

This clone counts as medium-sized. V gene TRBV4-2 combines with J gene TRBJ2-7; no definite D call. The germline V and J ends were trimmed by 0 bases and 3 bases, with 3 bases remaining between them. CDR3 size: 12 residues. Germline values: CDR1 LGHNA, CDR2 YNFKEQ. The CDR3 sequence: CASSQDSYEQYF. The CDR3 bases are TGTGCCAGCAGCCAAGACAGCTACGAGCAGTACTTC.

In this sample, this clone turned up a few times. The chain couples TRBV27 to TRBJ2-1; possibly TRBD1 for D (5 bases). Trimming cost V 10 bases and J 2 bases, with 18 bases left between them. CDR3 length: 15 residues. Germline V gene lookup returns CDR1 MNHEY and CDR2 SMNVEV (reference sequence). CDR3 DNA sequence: TGTGCCACCTCACCCCTAATAGGGGCCTACAATGAGCAGTTCTTC. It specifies CATSPLIGAYNEQFF.

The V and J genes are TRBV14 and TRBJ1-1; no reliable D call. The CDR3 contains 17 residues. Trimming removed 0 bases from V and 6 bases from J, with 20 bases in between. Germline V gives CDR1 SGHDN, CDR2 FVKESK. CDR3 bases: TGTGCCAGCAGCCAAGATTTGAGGGCGACCTGGGAGGCTGAAGCTTTCTTT. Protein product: CASSQDLRATWEAEAFF. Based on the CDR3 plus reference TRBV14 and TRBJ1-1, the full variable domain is EAGVTQFPSHSVIEKGQTVTLRCDPISGHDNLYWYRRVMGKEIKFLLHFVKESKQDESGMPNNRFLAERTGGTYSTLKVQPAELEDSGVYFCASSQDLRATWEAEAFFGQGTRLTVV.

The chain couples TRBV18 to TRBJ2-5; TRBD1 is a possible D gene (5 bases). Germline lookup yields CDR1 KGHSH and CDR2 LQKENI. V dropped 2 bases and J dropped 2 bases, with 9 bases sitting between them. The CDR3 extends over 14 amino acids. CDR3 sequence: CASSPGNRQETQYF. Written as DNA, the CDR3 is TGTGCCAGCTCACCAGGGAACAGGCAAGAGACCCAGTACTTC.